The source of this TCR beta chain is a study of T cells in localized non-small cell lung cancer. CDR3 length: 11 amino acids. The ends were cut back, 5 bases at V and 8 bases at J, with 7 bases in the middle. In germline, CDR1 is SEHNR, CDR2 FQNEAQ (reference sequence). Data came from immunoSEQ multiplex PCR; TCRdb stores just in-frame clones and leaves some out. This sample has some 22,000 clones, with 80% to 85% found just once. Study-wide results and limits: Higher adjacent-lung clonality was associated with shorter survival. Uninvolved adjacent lung showed peak T cell clonality, exceeding tumor. The study sequenced only one region of the tumor. As a result, intratumor heterogeneity could not be excluded and remains possible.

Turning to this clone: Its matching antigen is unknown.

This sequence was found in a man aged 40 to 75 with stage II lung adenocarcinoma. This sequence joins TRBV7-9 and TRBJ2-1; maybe TRBD1 (5 bases). The input for sequencing was PBMCs, taken before any cancer treatment. The chain's CDR3 is CASSPGYEQFF. In DNA, the CDR3 is TGTGCCAGCAGCCCAGGGTATGAGCAGTTCTTC. The full variable domain, in which reference TRBV7-9 and TRBJ2-1 provide the parts outside the CDR3, is DTGVSQNPRHKITKRGQNVTFRCDPISEHNRLYWYRQTLGQGPEFLTYFQNEAQLEKSRLLSDRFSAERPKGSFSTLEIQRTEQGDSAMYLCASSPGYEQFFGPGTRLTVL.